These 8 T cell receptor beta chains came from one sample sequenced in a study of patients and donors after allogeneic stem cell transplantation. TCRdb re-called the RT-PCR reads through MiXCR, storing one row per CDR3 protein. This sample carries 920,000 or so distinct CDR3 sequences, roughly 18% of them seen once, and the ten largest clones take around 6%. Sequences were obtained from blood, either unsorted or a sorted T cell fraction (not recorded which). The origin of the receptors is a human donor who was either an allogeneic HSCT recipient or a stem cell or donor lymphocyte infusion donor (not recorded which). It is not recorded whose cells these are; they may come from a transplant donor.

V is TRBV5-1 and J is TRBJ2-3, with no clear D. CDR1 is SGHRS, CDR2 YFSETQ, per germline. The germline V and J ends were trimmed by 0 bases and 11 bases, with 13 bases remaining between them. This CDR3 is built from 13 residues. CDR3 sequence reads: CASSLEGTIKQYF. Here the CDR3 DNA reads TGCGCCAGCAGCTTGGAAGGCACGATAAAGCAGTATTTT.

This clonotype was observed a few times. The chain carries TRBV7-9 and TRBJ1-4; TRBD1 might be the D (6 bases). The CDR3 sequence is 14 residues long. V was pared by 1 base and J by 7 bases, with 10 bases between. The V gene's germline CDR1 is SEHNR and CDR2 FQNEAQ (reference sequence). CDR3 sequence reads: CASSLDGDIEKLFF. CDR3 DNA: TGTGCCAGCAGCTTAGATGGGGACATTGAAAAACTGTTTTTT.

CDR3 DNA sequence: TGTGCCAGCAGTTACTCATCACTGGGGGGGAACACTGAAGCTTTCTTT. Translation: CASSYSSLGGNTEAFF. J is TRBJ1-1 and V is TRBV6-5; possibly TRBD1 for D (5 bases). Per the germline V gene, CDR1 is MNHEY and CDR2 is SVGAGI. Trimming left V 0 bases short and J 1 base short, with 12 bases between. The CDR3 contains 16 residues.

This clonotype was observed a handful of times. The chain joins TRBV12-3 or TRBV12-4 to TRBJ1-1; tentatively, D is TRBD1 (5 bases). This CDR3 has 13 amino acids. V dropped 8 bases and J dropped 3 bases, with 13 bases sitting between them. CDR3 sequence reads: CASLDSYHTEAFF. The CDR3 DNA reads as TGTGCCAGCCTAGACAGCTATCACACTGAAGCTTTCTTT.

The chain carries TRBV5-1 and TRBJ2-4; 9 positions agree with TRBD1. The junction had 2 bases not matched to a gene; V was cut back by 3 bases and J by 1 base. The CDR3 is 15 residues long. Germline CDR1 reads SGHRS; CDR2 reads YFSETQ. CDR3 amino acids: CASSSQGAAKNIQYF. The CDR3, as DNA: TGCGCCAGCAGCTCACAGGGGGCGGCCAAAAACATTCAGTACTTC.

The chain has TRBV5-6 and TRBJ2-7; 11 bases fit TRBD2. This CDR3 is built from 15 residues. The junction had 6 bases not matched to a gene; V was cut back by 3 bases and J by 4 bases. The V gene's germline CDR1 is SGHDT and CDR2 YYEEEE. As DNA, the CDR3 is TGTGCCAGCAGCTCGGGACTAGCGGCTAATTACGAGCAGTACTTC. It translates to CASSSGLAANYEQYF. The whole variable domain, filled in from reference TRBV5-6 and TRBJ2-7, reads DAGVTQSPTHLIKTRGQQVTLRCSPKSGHDTVSWYQQALGQGPQFIFQYYEEEERQRGNFPDRFSGHQFPNYSSELNVNALLLGDSALYLCASSSGLAANYEQYFGPGTRLTVT.

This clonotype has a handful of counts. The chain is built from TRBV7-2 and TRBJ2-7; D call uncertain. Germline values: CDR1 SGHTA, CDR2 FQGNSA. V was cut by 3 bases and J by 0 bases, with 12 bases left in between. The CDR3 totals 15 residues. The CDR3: CASSLAPTGSYEQYF. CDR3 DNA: TGTGCCAGCAGCTTGGCCCCTACGGGCTCCTACGAGCAGTACTTC.

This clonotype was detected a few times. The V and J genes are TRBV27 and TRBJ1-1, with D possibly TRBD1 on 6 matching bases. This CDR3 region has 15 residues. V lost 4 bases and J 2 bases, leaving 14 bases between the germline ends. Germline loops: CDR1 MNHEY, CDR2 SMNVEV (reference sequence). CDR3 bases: TGTGCCAGCAGTTCCCACAGGGATACTAACACTGAAGCTTTCTTT. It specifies CASSSHRDTNTEAFF.